This TCR beta chain derives from a study of blood T cells in healthy people across ages. Per the germline V gene, CDR1 is MNHEY and CDR2 is SVGAGI. The CDR3 is made up of 14 amino acids. Trimming took 6 bases from V and 7 from J, leaving 19 bases between them. The study's findings and limits: There was no known CMV status for donors, so expanded clonotype changes were possibly confounded. Getting older went along with TCR beta diversity per million T cells dropping roughly linearly.

Per-sample PBMC isolation yielded at least 7 million cells. This clonotype was counted many times. Its antigen is as yet unknown. Primers used in a second PCR of about 7 to 11 cycles were a sample-barcoded 5' primer and a J-beta primer mix. Each TCR beta cDNA got a 12-nucleotide random molecular identifier. TCRdb reanalysed the 5' RACE reads using MiXCR and keeps one entry per CDR3 protein. The top ten hold roughly 20% of the sample, which has roughly 500,000 distinct CDR3 sequences, 25% to 30% seen once. The chain recombines TRBV6-5 with TRBJ2-7; tentative D call: TRBD1 (5 bases). The sample was blood. The TCR comes from a woman in her seventies in good health. This CDR3 reads CASRINKDSGEQYF. The CDR3 nucleotides are TGTGCCAGCAGAATTAACAAGGATTCAGGGGAGCAGTACTTC.